The next 26 T cell receptor beta chains were all read from a single sample in a study of technical replicates of blood from several donors. Here immunoSEQ multiplex PCR was the method, and the copy in TCRdb shows in-frame clones only, minus some. This sample carries 55,000 to 80,000 clones, 90% to 95% of them seen once, and the ten largest clones take approximately 0.25%. The specimen sequenced was T cells isolated from PBMCs. The receptors here all came from a human donor in good health.

The chain joins TRBV6-5 to TRBJ2-1; D possibly corresponds to TRBD2 (6 bases). V lost 2 bases, J lost 5 bases, and 13 bases lay in between. Per the germline V gene, CDR1 is MNHEY and CDR2 is SVGAGI. The CDR3 totals 15 residues. CDR3 bases: TGTGCCAGCAGTTACCAGGGACTGGCAAACAATGAGCAGTTCTTC. It translates to CASSYQGLANNEQFF.

V usage is TRBV5-1 and J usage is TRBJ2-1, with 8 positions matching TRBD1. V shed 7 bases, J shed 5 bases, and the junction held 5 bases outside the gene matches. This CDR3 is built from 13 residues. Germline loops: CDR1 SGHRS, CDR2 YFSETQ. CDR3 sequence (DNA): TGCGCCAGCCGTGTGGACAGGGACAATGAGCAGTTCTTC. This gives the protein CASRVDRDNEQFF.

This chain joins TRBV4-1 and TRBJ1-1; D is unclear. The CDR3 extends over 17 amino acids. Deletions cut 1 base from V and 1 base from J, with 16 bases between. Germline loops: CDR1 MGHRA, CDR2 YSYEKL. The CDR3 spells CASSQGRAPIANTEAFF. In DNA form, the CDR3 reads TGCGCCAGCAGCCAAGGGAGAGCCCCGATCGCGAACACTGAAGCTTTCTTT.

The CDR3 bases are TGTGCCAGCAGCTCGCAGGGGACTGAAGCTTTCTTT. This translates into CASSSQGTEAFF. This rearrangement joins TRBV5-4 to TRBJ1-1; D is perhaps TRBD1 (6 bases). The CDR3 spans 12 residues. Germline CDR1 reads SGHNT; CDR2 reads YYREEE (reference sequence). V lost 3 bases to trimming and J lost 5 bases, with 8 bases between them.

J is TRBJ1-1 and V is TRBV2; D ambiguous. The CDR3 runs to 13 residues. Germline-derived CDR1 and CDR2 are SNHLY and FYNNEI. The ends were cut back, 5 bases at V and 1 base at J, with 8 bases in the middle. CDR3 sequence (DNA): TGTGCCAGCAGTATCCAGGAGAACACTGAAGCTTTCTTT. Translation: CASSIQENTEAFF.

The CDR3 protein is CASSVRAGEQYEQYF. Written as DNA, the CDR3 is TGCGCCAGCAGCGTCCGAGCAGGGGAACAATACGAGCAGTACTTC. This chain links TRBV5-1 with TRBJ2-7; possibly TRBD1 for D (6 bases). Germline CDR1 is SGHRS and CDR2 is YFSETQ. The CDR3 spans 15 residues. V was trimmed by 4 bases and J by 4 bases, leaving 18 bases between them. Complete variable domain (other parts from reference TRBV5-1 and TRBJ2-7): KAGVTQTPRYLIKTRGQQVTLSCSPISGHRSVSWYQQTPGQGLQFLFEYFSETQRNKGNFPGRFSGRQFSNSRSEMNVSTLELGDSALYLCASSVRAGEQYEQYFGPGTRLTVT.

The chain employs TRBV27 and TRBJ2-7, with 9 nucleotides matching TRBD2. The CDR3 length is 16 residues. In germline, CDR1 is MNHEY, CDR2 SMNVEV (reference sequence). The junction had 12 bases not matched to a gene; V was cut back by 4 bases and J by 5 bases. The CDR3 protein is CASSWGRAGGVNEQYF. The CDR3, as DNA: TGTGCCAGCAGTTGGGGCAGAGCGGGAGGTGTTAACGAGCAGTACTTC.

The chain recombines TRBV7-5 with TRBJ2-5; TRBD2, the table's D call, was not compared with the DNA. TRBV7-5 is tagged as a pseudogene. This CDR3 region has 11 residues. The CDR3 DNA follows: TGTGTCAGAAGATCTAAAGAGACCCAGTACTTC. This codes for CVRRSKETQYF.

The rearrangement links TRBV15 to TRBJ2-1; no reliable D call. With 5 bases removed from V and 7 bases from J, the gap between germline ends came to 6 bases. The CDR3 contains 11 residues. The germline V gene has CDR1 LNHNV and CDR2 YYDKDF (reference sequence). The CDR3 sequence: CATSASNEQFF. CDR3 nucleotide sequence: TGTGCCACCAGCGCTAGTAATGAGCAGTTCTTC.

The J gene is TRBJ2-5, the V gene TRBV2; 7 nucleotides line up with TRBD2. With 7 bases clipped from V and 2 bases from J, the junction kept 10 bases outside the gene matches. This CDR3 contains 15 residues. The germline V gene encodes CDR1 SNHLY and CDR2 FYNNEI. The CDR3 sequence is CASKPWLAVQETQYF. The CDR3 DNA reads TGTGCCAGCAAACCTTGGCTAGCGGTACAAGAGACCCAGTACTTC.

The rearrangement uses TRBV7-9 and TRBJ1-2; TRBD1 aligns across 9 bases. From germline, CDR1 is SEHNR and CDR2 FQNEAQ (reference sequence). CDR3 length: 14 amino acids. V lost 5 bases to trimming and J lost 4 bases; unmatched junction nucleotides: 5. The CDR3, as DNA: TGTGCCAGCAGCGAACAGGGGGCAGGCTATGGCTACACCTTC. It specifies CASSEQGAGYGYTF.

This sequence joins TRBV28 and TRBJ2-1, with 7 nucleotides matching TRBD1. The germline V gene encodes CDR1 MDHEN and CDR2 SYDVKM. V shed 3 bases and J 6 bases; nucleotides not matched to a gene: 5. CDR3 length: 14 residues. CDR3 sequence (DNA): TGTGCCAGCAGTTTCAGGGACAGCTCCAATGAGCAGTTCTTC. Translated, it gives CASSFRDSSNEQFF.

The sample holds one count of this clone. V gene TRBV27 combines with J gene TRBJ2-1; no reliable D call. Germline assignment: CDR1 MNHEY and CDR2 SMNVEV (reference sequence). The CDR3 is 13 residues long. The ends were cut back, 3 bases at V and 2 bases at J, with 5 bases in the middle. The DNA of the CDR3 is TGTGCCAGCAGTTTGAGCCCCTACAATGAGCAGTTCTTC. This encodes CASSLSPYNEQFF.

The chain couples TRBV6-4 to TRBJ1-3; 9 bases match TRBD1. V shed 7 bases and J 2 bases; nucleotides not matched to a gene: 12. Germline lookup yields CDR1 MRHNA and CDR2 SNTAGT. The CDR3 is 17 amino acids. The CDR3 loop reads CASTPRDRVRPGNTIYF. The CDR3 DNA reads TGTGCCAGCACGCCCCGGGACAGGGTTCGCCCTGGAAACACCATATATTTT.

The chain has TRBV9 and TRBJ1-6; TRBD1 matches at 9 bases. Germline V gene sequence: CDR1 SGDLS, CDR2 YYNGEE. V lost 5 bases, J lost 6 bases, and 15 bases stayed unmatched. CDR3 size: 18 residues. CDR3 amino acids: CASRVGTGFKTGNSPLHF. CDR3 sequence (DNA): TGTGCCAGCAGGGTCGGGACAGGGTTCAAAACTGGTAATTCACCCCTCCACTTT.

This rearrangement joins TRBV7-8 to TRBJ1-1; a weak D match, TRBD1 (6 bases). This CDR3 region has 15 residues. V was cut by 5 bases and J by 1 base, with 14 bases left in between. Germline loops: CDR1 SGHVS, CDR2 FQNEAQ. In DNA form, the CDR3 reads TGTGCCAGCAGCGTTACAGGGAGGGGGAACACTGAAGCTTTCTTT. Translating it yields CASSVTGRGNTEAFF.

Only a few counts were recorded for this clone. The gene calls are TRBV5-4 and TRBJ1-2; TRBD1 is a possible D gene (5 bases). V lost 0 bases to trimming and J lost 4 bases, with 16 bases between them. CDR1 and CDR2 (germline): SGHNT, YYREEE (reference sequence). The CDR3 has 16 residues. The DNA of the CDR3 is TGTGCCAGCAGCTTGGGGTCCCAGGGCAAATTCTATGGCTACACCTTC. It is translated as CASSLGSQGKFYGYTF.

This clone occurred once. This chain links TRBV4-2 with TRBJ2-3; 8 bases are shared with TRBD1. Per germline, CDR1 LGHNA and CDR2 YNFKEQ. This CDR3 contains 17 residues. Germline trimming cut 2 bases from V and 0 bases from J; bases unmatched to any gene: 7. The CDR3 DNA follows: TGTGCCAGCAGCCAACTCACCAGGGGGCGTAGCACAGATACGCAGTATTTT. Protein product: CASSQLTRGRSTDTQYF.

The chain combines TRBV28 with TRBJ1-5; 7 nucleotides align to TRBD1. The J segment lost 1 base and the V segment lost 11 bases, leaving 8 bases of the junction unmatched. The CDR3 is made up of 14 amino acids. Per the germline V gene, CDR1 is MDHEN and CDR2 is SYDVKM. The CDR3 DNA sequence: TGTGCCGCGCAGGAGACAGGGAGCAATCAGCCCCAGCATTTT. Translated, it gives CAAQETGSNQPQHF.

The CDR3 DNA reads as TGTGCCAGCAGCTTGTGGGGGCTCGACGGCTACACCTTC. Its translation: CASSLWGLDGYTF. V is TRBV5-6 and J is TRBJ1-2; the D gene is possibly TRBD1 (6 bases). Per germline, CDR1 SGHDT and CDR2 YYEEEE. The CDR3 is 13 amino acids. The V and J ends lost 1 base and 8 bases respectively, with 12 bases between them.

This clone came up once. The V gene is TRBV30, the J gene TRBJ2-2; a possible D gene is TRBD1 (6 bases). In germline, CDR1 is GTSNPN, CDR2 SVGIG (reference sequence). This CDR3 has 12 amino acids. V lost 4 bases and J 7 bases, leaving 10 bases between the germline ends. The CDR3 region has the DNA TGTGCCTGGACAGGGGAGAACGGGGAGCTGTTTTTT. Translated: CAWTGENGELFF.

The V and J genes are TRBV5-4 and TRBJ2-2, with 11 positions matching TRBD2. There are 15 residues in the CDR3. Per the germline V gene, CDR1 is SGHNT and CDR2 is YYREEE (reference sequence). With V trimmed by 4 bases and J by 3 bases, 2 bases remained unmatched. CDR3 sequence (DNA): TGTGCCAGCAGCCTACTAGCGGGGGACACCGGGGAGCTGTTTTTT. Protein product: CASSLLAGDTGELFF.

The sample holds one count of this clone. The chain links TRBV28 to TRBJ1-5; TRBD1 matches 10 bases. Germline V gene sequence: CDR1 MDHEN, CDR2 SYDVKM. This CDR3 is built from 15 residues. V was pared by 10 bases and J by 6 bases, with 12 bases of the junction left unmatched. Here the CDR3 reads CATYRDRGRGQPQHF. The CDR3 bases are TGTGCCACCTACCGGGACAGGGGCCGGGGTCAGCCCCAGCATTTT.

The CDR3 nucleotides read TGTGCCAGCAGTATGGTCCCGGGACTAGCGGATAGCACAGATACGCAGTATTTT. Protein: CASSMVPGLADSTDTQYF. The gene calls are TRBV7-8 and TRBJ2-3; 11 positions agree with TRBD2. CDR3 length equals 18 residues. Germline assignment: CDR1 SGHVS and CDR2 FQNEAQ. With V trimmed by 6 bases and J by 0 bases, 11 bases remained unmatched.

The gene calls are TRBV7-9 and TRBJ2-1; 12 nucleotides match TRBD2. Trimming cost V 4 bases and J 8 bases; bases outside gene matches: 6. The V gene's germline CDR1 is SEHNR and CDR2 FQNEAQ (reference sequence). The length of the CDR3 is 15 residues. CDR3 in DNA: TGTGCCAGCAGCTCGGGACTAGCGGGTCGGGATGAGCAGTTCTTC. It is translated as CASSSGLAGRDEQFF. Full variable domain (remainder filled in from reference TRBV7-9 and TRBJ2-1): DTGVSQNPRHKITKRGQNVTFRCDPISEHNRLYWYRQTLGQGPEFLTYFQNEAQLEKSRLLSDRFSAERPKGSFSTLEIQRTEQGDSAMYLCASSSGLAGRDEQFFGPGTRLTVL.

J is TRBJ1-2 and V is TRBV29-1; 10 nucleotides match TRBD1. CDR1 is SQVTM and CDR2 is ANQGSEA in the germline V gene. The CDR3 length is 15 residues. Trimming at V came to 7 bases and at J to 4 bases, leaving 12 bases not matched to a gene. The CDR3 DNA is TGCAGCGCAACGACAGGGGGCCTTCGGCTCTATGGCTACACCTTC. It yields the protein CSATTGGLRLYGYTF.